The T cell receptor (beta chain) under discussion was sequenced for a study of blood T cells in healthy people across ages. The germline V gene encodes CDR1 SGHRS and CDR2 YFSETQ. The CDR3 is made up of 14 amino acids. V lost 4 bases, J lost 7 bases, and 5 bases stayed unmatched. The second PCR ran about 6 to 12 cycles with a sample-barcoded 5' primer and J-beta primers. TCRdb redid the calling of the 5' RACE reads with MiXCR, one entry per CDR3 protein. The top ten clones hold less than 20% of a sample with roughly 500,000 distinct CDR3 sequences, 27% of them seen once. This TCR was recovered from a woman in her 70s in good health. The sample was blood. V is TRBV5-1 and J is TRBJ2-1; the match to TRBD1 covers 10 bases. The CDR3 DNA follows: TGCGCCAGCAGCCGACAGGGGGCGAGTAATGAGCAGTTCTTC. This gives the protein CASSRQGASNEQFF.